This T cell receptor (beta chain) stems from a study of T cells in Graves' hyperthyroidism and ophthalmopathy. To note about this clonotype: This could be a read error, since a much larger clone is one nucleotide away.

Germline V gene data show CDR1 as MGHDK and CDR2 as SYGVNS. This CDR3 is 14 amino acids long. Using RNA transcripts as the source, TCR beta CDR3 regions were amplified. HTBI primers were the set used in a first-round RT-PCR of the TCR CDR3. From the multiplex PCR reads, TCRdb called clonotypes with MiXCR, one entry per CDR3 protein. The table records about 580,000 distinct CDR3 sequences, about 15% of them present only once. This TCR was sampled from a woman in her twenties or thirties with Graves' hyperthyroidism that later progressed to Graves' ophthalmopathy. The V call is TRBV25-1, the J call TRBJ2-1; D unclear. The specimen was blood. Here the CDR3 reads CASSASLTANEQLF. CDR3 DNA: TGTGCCAGCAGTGCCTCCCTTACGGCCAATGAGCAGCTCTTC.